A selection of T cell receptor beta chains follows, all from one sample in a study of blood T cell repertoires in COVID-19. Assay used: immunoSEQ multiplex PCR; TCRdb lists only in-frame clones, some missing. Among about 200,000 clones listed, 84% were seen once. The sequencing input was peripheral blood. Receptors were obtained from a man aged 50 or older with active or convalescent COVID-19. Each CDR3 is given with its conserved first and last residue. The D gene is left open where the match is weak. Part of the rows lack a size; the others show once, few, many or a class for expanded clones.

D	size	V	J	DNA	CDR3
TRBD1	.	TRBV6-5	TRBJ1-6	TGTGCCAGCAGCGGACAGGGTTACTCACCCCTCCACTTT	CASSGQGYSPLHF
.	.	TRBV3-1/TRBV3-2	TRBJ2-1	TGTGCCAGCAGCCAACTGCAGGATATCTACAATGAGCAGTTCTTC	CASSQLQDIYNEQFF
TRBD1	.	TRBV2	TRBJ2-5	TGTGCCAGCCGTCCACCGACAGGGGGCGAGGAGACCCAGTACTTC	CASRPPTGGEETQYF
.	.	TRBV9	TRBJ1-1	TGTGCCAGCAGCGTAGTCATGAACACTGAAGCTTTCTTT	CASSVVMNTEAFF
.	.	TRBV5-1	TRBJ2-5	TGCGCCAGCAGCTTCGCTAGCGAGAGGGGGACCCAGTACTTC	CASSFASERGTQYF
TRBD2	.	TRBV9	TRBJ2-3	TGTGCCAGCAGCCTTATAGCGGGGGTCACAGATACGCAGTATTTT	CASSLIAGVTDTQYF
.	.	TRBV12-2	TRBJ2-1	TGTGCAAGTCGTCGTTCGGGTCCCTACAATGAGCAGTTCTTC	CASRRSGPYNEQFF
.	.	TRBV9	TRBJ1-2	TGTGCCAGCAGCGTAGGTCCTACAGGGATCACCTATGGCTACACCTTC	CASSVGPTGITYGYTF
TRBD1	.	TRBV12-3/TRBV12-4	TRBJ1-2	TGTGCCAGCAGTTCCGGGACAGGGGTCGGCTACACCTTC	CASSSGTGVGYTF
TRBD1	.	TRBV5-1	TRBJ2-4	TGCGCCAGCACCAAGAACAATGGACAGGGTGGAAACATTCAGTACTTC	CASTKNNGQGGNIQYF
TRBD2	.	TRBV7-9	TRBJ2-3	TGTGCCAGCAGCTTTCTAGCGGGGGGAGCAGATACGCAGTATTTT	CASSFLAGGADTQYF
TRBD2	.	TRBV5-1	TRBJ2-5	TGCGCCAGCAGCTTGCAGGGACTAGCGGGATTACAAGAGACCCAGTACTTC	CASSLQGLAGLQETQYF
.	few	TRBV2	TRBJ1-5	TGTGCCAGCAGGCAGGACAGCTGGGTGGAGCAGCCCCAGCATTTT	CASRQDSWVEQPQHF
TRBD1	.	TRBV18	TRBJ1-2	TGTGCCAGCTCACCCTTAGGGACAGGGGGCAATGGCTACACCTTC	CASSPLGTGGNGYTF
TRBD2	.	TRBV5-1	TRBJ2-3	TGCGCCAGCAGTTCCTGGACTAGCGGGAGTAGGACAGATACGCAGTATTTT	CASSSWTSGSRTDTQYF
TRBD2	.	TRBV18	TRBJ2-5	TGTGCCAGCGGACTAGCGGGAGGGCCGGAGGAGACCCAGTACTTC	CASGLAGGPEETQYF
.	.	TRBV19	TRBJ1-2	TGTGCCACGAGAGTGCGGGGTAACTATGGCTACACCTTC	CATRVRGNYGYTF
.	.	TRBV19	TRBJ2-2	TGTGCCAGTAGTATGGGGGGCACCGGGGAGCTGTTTTTT	CASSMGGTGELFF
TRBD1	few	TRBV27	TRBJ2-7	TGTGCCAGCAGTTCTCCACCACCGGGACAGGGGTTGGGGGAGCAGTACTTC	CASSSPPPGQGLGEQYF
.	once	TRBV7-2	TRBJ2-3	TGTGCCAGCAGCTTGATGGACAGTAGATGGGATACGCAGTATTTT	CASSLMDSRWDTQYF
.	once	TRBV11-3	TRBJ2-1	TGTGCCAGCAGCTCGGGAGTAGGAGAGCAGTTCTTC	CASSSGVGEQFF
.	.	TRBV29-1	TRBJ1-1	TGCAGCGCCGGAGGAGGGGACACTGAAGCTTTCTTT	CSAGGGDTEAFF
TRBD1	.	TRBV7-2	TRBJ1-2	TGTGCCAGCAGTCGACAGGGGGCCGTAGGCTACACCTTC	CASSRQGAVGYTF
.	.	TRBV6-6	TRBJ2-1	TGTGCCAGCAGCCGCCGTGGGGGGTCCTACAATGAGCAGTTCTTC	CASSRRGGSYNEQFF
TRBD2	once	TRBV24-1	TRBJ2-1	TGTGCCACCAGTGAACTAGCGGGAGGGAGAAATGAGCAGTTCTTC	CATSELAGGRNEQFF
TRBD2	.	TRBV4-1	TRBJ2-5	TGCGCCAGCAGCCTCAATAACGGAGCGGGAGGGCAAGAGACCCAGTACTTC	CASSLNNGAGGQETQYF
TRBD2	.	TRBV7-9	TRBJ2-5	TGTGCCAGCAGCTTAGCGGTTAGCGGGGGGGCCTTCCAAGAGACCCAGTACTTC	CASSLAVSGGAFQETQYF
TRBD1	.	TRBV5-1	TRBJ1-1	TGCGCCAGCAGCTTTTTACAGGGGGATGGTTTTAGAGCTTTCTTT	CASSFLQGDGFRAFF
.	.	TRBV11-2	TRBJ2-3	TGTGCCAGCAGCGCGGGGACCACAGATACGCAGTATTTT	CASSAGTTDTQYF
.	.	TRBV10-1	TRBJ1-1	TGCGCCAGCAGTGACCCCCCCGCACCGCGGAACACTGAAGCTTTCTTT	CASSDPPAPRNTEAFF
TRBD1	.	TRBV5-4	TRBJ2-1	TGTGCCAGCAGCGTCCGGGACAGGGGCTACCACAATGAGCAGTTCTTC	CASSVRDRGYHNEQFF
.	few	TRBV13	TRBJ2-1	TGTGCCAGCAGCCCCAGCCCGCCCTGGGCCGGGGGCAATGAGCAGTTCTTC	CASSPSPPWAGGNEQFF
TRBD2	.	TRBV18	TRBJ2-5	TGTGCCAGCTCAAATCTAGCGGGGGTCCTCCAAGAGACCCAGTACTTC	CASSNLAGVLQETQYF
.	.	TRBV11-2	TRBJ2-7	TGTGCCAGCAGCTTACTTGGAGCGGTTTACGAGCAGTACTTC	CASSLLGAVYEQYF
TRBD2	.	TRBV5-1	TRBJ2-5	TGCGCCAGCAGCGCCGGGGGGGCCCAAGAGACCCAGTACTTC	CASSAGGAQETQYF
TRBD2	.	TRBV7-2	TRBJ2-7	TGTGCCAGCAGCTTAGTAGCGGGAGGGCACTACGAGCAGTACTTC	CASSLVAGGHYEQYF
TRBD2	once	TRBV7-2	TRBJ2-5	TGTGCCAGCAGCTTAGGTCTAGCGGGGGGGCGAGAGACCCAGTACTTC	CASSLGLAGGRETQYF